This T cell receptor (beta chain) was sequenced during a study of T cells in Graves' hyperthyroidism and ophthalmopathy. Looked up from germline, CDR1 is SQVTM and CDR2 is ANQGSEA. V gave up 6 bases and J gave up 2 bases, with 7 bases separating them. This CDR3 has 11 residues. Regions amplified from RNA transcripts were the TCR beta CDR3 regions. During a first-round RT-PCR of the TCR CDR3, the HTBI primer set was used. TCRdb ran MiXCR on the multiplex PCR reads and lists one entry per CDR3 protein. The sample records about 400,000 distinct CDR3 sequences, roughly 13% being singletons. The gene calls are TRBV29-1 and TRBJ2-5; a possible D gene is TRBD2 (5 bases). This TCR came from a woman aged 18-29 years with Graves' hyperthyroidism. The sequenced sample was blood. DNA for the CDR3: TGCAGCGTCACTAGACAAGAGACCCAGTACTTC. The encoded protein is CSVTRQETQYF.